This T cell receptor beta chain was recovered during a study of shared clonotypes between healthy human individuals. Study-wide results and limits: About 5% of naive CD4 clonotypes were shared across four donors.

The J segment lost 3 bases and the V segment lost 6 bases, leaving 8 bases of the junction unmatched. The CDR3 is 14 amino acids. Per the germline V gene, CDR1 is SGHNT and CDR2 is YYREEE (reference sequence). Profiled with immunoSEQ multiplex PCR; TCRdb holds only in-frame clones, not every one. The sample shows 2 million to 2.5 million clones, approximately 95% of them seen only once. To note about this clone: What it binds is not known.

The donor cohort consisted entirely of Caucasian adults residing in Nashville, Tennessee. This TCR derives from a man younger than 35 in good health. Some clones in this sample may be carry-over from other donors' samples. This chain links TRBV5-4 with TRBJ2-7; 8 bases map to TRBD1. The sequencing input was naive CD4+ T cells from PBMCs. Noted subset: CD45RA+ positively selected. CDR3 coding DNA: TGTGCCAGCACTCCTAGACAGGGGAGCTACGAGCAGTACTTC. It is translated as CASTPRQGSYEQYF.